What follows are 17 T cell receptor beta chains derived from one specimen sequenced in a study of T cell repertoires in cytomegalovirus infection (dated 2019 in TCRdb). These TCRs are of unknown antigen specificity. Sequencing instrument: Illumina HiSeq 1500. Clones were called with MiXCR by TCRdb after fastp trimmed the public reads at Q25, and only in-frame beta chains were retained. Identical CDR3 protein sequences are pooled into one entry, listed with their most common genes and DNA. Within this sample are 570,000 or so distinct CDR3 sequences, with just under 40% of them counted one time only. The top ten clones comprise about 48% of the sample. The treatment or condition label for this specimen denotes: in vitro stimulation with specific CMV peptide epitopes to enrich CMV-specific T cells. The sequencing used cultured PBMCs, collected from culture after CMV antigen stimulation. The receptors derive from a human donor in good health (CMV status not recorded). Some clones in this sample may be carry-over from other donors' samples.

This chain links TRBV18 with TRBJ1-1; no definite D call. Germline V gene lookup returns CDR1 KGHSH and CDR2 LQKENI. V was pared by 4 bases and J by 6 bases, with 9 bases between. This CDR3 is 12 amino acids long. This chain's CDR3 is CASSQAGAEAFF. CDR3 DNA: TGTGCCAGCTCACAGGCGGGAGCTGAAGCTTTCTTT.

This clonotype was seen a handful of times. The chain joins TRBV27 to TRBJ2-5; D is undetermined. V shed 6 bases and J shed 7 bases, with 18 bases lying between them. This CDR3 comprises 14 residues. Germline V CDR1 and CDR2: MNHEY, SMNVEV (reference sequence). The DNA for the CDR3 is TGTGCCAGCAGCCCTACCACACATCGAGGGACCCAGTACTTC. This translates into CASSPTTHRGTQYF.

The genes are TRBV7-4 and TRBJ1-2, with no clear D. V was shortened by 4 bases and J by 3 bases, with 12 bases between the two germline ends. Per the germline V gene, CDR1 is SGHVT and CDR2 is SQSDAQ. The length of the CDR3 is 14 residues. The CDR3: CASSSSGSHYGYTF. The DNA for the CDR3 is TGTGCCAGCAGCTCGTCCGGGTCCCACTATGGCTACACCTTC.

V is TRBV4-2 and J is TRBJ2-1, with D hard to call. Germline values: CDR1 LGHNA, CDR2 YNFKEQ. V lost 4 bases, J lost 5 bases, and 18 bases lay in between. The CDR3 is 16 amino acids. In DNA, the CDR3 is TGTGCCAGCAGCCCCCGACCTCAGATGGGTGACAATGAGCAGTTCTTC. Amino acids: CASSPRPQMGDNEQFF.

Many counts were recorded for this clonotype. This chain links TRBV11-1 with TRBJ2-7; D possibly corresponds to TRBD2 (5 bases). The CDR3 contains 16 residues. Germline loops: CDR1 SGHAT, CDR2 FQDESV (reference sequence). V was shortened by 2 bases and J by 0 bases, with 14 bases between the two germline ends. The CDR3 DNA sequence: TGTGCCAGCAGCTTAAGGTCTGGAGGTTTCTCCTACGAGCAGTACTTC. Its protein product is CASSLRSGGFSYEQYF.

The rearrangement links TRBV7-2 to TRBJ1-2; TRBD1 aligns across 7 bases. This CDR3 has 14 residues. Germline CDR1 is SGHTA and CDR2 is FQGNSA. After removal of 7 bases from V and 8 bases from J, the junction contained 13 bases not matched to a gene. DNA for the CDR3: TGTGCCAGCACGCCACAGGGGAACTTTATGGGCTACACCTTC. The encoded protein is CASTPQGNFMGYTF.

The CDR3 reads CSVGLGSRYNEQFF. The CDR3 region has the DNA TGCAGCGTGGGTTTAGGGTCTAGGTACAATGAGCAGTTCTTC. The chain carries TRBV29-1 and TRBJ2-1; D unresolved. CDR3 length equals 14 residues. CDR1 is SQVTM and CDR2 is ANQGSEA in the germline V gene. Trimming shortened V by 6 bases and J by 4 bases, and 16 bases separated the two germline ends.

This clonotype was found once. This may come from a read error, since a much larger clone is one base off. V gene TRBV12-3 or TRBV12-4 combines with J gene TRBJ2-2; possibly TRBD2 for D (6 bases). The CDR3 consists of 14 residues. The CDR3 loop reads CASRITSNTGGLFF. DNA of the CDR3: TGTGCCAGCAGGATAACTAGCAACACCGGGGGGCTGTTTTTT.

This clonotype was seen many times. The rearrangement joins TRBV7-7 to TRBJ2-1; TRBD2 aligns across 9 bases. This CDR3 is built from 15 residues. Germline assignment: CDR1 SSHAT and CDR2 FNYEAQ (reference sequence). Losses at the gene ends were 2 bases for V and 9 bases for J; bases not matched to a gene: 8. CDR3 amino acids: CASSLWREGQGEQFF. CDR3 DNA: TGTGCCAGCAGCTTATGGCGGGAGGGCCAGGGTGAGCAGTTCTTC.

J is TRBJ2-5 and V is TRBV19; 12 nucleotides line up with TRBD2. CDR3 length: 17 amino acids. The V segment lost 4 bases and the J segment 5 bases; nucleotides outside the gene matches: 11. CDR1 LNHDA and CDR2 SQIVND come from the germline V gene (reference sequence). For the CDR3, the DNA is TGTGCCAGTAGTACACGACTAGCGGGAGCGCCCATCGAGACCCAGTACTTC. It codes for CASSTRLAGAPIETQYF.

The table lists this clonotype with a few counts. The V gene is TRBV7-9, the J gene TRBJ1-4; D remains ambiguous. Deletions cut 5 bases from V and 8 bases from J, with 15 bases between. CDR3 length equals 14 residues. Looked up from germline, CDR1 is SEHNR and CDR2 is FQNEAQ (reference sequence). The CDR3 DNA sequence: TGTGCCAGCAGCACTGGGGAGATCGGCGAAAAACTGTTTTTT. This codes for CASSTGEIGEKLFF.

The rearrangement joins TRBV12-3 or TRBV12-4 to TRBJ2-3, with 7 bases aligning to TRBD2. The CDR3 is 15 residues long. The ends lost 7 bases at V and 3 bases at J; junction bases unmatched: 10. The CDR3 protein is CASIKTGEGTDTQYF. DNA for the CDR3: TGTGCCAGCATCAAAACGGGGGAGGGAACAGATACGCAGTATTTT.

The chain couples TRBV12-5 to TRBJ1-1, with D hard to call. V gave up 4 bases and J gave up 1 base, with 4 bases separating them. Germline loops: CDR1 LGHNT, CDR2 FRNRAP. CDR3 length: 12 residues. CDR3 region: CASGSQNTEAFF. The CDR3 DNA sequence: TGTGCTAGTGGTTCGCAGAACACTGAAGCTTTCTTT.

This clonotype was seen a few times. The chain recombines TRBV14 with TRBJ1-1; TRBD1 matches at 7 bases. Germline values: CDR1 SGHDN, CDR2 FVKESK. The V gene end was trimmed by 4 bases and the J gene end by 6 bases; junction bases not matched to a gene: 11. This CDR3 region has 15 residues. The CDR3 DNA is TGTGCCAGCAGCCTTACGAGGGGGCGGACGGCTGAAGCTTTCTTT. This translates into CASSLTRGRTAEAFF.

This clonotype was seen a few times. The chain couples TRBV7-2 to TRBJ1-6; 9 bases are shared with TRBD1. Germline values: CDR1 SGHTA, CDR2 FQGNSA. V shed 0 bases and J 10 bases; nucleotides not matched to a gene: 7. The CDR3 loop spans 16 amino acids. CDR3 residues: CASSLAGTGRYSPLHF. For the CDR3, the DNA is TGTGCCAGCAGCTTAGCGGGGACAGGGCGGTACTCACCCCTCCACTTT.

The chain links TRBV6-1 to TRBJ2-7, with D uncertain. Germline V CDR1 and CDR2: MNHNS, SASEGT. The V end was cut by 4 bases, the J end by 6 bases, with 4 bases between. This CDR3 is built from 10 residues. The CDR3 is CASSGFEQYF. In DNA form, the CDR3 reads TGTGCCAGCAGTGGATTCGAGCAGTACTTC.

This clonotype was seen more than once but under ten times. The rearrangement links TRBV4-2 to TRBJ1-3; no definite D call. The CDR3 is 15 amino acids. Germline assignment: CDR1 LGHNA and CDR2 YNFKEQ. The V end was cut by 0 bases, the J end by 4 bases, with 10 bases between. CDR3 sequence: CASSQDGPAGNTIYF. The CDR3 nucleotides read TGTGCCAGCAGCCAAGATGGACCAGCGGGAAACACCATATATTTT.